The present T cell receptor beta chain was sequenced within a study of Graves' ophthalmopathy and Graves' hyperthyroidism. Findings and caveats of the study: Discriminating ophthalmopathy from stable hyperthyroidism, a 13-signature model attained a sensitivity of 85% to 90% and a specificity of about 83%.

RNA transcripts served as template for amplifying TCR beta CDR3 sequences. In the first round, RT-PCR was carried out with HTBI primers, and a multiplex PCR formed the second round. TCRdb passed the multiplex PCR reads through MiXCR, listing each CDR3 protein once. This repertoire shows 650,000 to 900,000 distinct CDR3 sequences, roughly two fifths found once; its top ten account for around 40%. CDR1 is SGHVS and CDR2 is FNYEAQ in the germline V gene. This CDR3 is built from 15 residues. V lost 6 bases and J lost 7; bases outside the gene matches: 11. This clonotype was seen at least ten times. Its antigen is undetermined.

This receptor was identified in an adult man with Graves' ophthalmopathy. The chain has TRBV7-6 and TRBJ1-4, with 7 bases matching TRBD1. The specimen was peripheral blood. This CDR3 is CASSPTQTGFEKLFF. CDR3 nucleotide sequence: TGTGCCAGCAGTCCAACTCAGACAGGGTTTGAAAAACTGTTTTTT.